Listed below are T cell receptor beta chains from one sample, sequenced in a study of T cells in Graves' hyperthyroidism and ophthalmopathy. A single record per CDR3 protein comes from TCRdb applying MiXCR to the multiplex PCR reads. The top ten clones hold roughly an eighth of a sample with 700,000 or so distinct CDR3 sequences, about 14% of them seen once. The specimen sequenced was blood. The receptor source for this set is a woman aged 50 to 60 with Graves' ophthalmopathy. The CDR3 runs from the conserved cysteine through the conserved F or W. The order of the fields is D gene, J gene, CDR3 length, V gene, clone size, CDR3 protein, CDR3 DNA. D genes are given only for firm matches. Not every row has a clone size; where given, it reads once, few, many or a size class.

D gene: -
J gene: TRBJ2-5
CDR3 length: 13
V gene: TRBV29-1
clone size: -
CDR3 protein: CSVDVGKRETQYF
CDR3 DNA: TGCAGCGTTGACGTGGGTAAGAGGGAGACCCAGTACTTC

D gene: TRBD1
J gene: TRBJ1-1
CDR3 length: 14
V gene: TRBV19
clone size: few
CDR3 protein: CASSTDRGRAEAFF
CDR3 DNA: TGTGCCAGTAGTACCGACAGGGGGCGAGCTGAAGCTTTCTTT

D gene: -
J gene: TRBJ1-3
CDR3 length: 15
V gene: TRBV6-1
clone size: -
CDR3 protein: CASTTQINSGNTIYF
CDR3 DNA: TGTGCCAGCACCACACAGATCAACTCTGGAAACACCATATATTTT

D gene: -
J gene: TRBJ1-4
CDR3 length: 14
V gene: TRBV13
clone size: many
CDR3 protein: CASSRKPRGEKLFF
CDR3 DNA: TGTGCCAGCAGCCGCAAGCCCCGGGGTGAAAAACTGTTTTTT

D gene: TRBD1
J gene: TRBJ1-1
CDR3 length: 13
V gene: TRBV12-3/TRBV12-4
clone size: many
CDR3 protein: CASRQTGDTEAFF
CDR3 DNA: TGTGCCAGCAGACAGACAGGGGACACTGAAGCTTTCTTT

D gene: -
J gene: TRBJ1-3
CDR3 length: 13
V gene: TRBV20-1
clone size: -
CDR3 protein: CSGFSAAGNTIYF
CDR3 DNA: TGCAGTGGTTTCTCGGCGGCCGGAAACACCATATATTTT

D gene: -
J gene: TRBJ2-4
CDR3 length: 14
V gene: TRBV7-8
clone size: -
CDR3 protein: CASSSGVLRDIQYF
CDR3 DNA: TGTGCCAGCAGCTCAGGGGTCCTAAGGGACATTCAGTACTTC

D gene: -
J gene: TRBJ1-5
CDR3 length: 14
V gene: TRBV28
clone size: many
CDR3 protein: CASSVGLVAQPQHF
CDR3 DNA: TGTGCCAGCAGTGTCGGACTGGTTGCACAGCCCCAGCATTTT

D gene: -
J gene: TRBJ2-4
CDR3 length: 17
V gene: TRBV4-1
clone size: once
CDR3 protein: CASNKLGILMAKNIQYF
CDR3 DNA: TGCGCCAGCAACAAACTAGGGATCTTAATGGCCAAAAACATTCAGTACTTC

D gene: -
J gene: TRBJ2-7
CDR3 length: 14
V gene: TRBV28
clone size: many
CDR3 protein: CASTDWQGPDEQYF
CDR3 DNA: TGTGCCAGCACCGATTGGCAGGGTCCCGACGAGCAGTACTTC

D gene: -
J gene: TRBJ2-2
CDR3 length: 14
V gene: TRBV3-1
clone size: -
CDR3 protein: CASSQVGVTGELFF
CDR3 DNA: TGTGCCAGCAGCCAAGTGGGGGTAACCGGGGAGCTGTTTTTT

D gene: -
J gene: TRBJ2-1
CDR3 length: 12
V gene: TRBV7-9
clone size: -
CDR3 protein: CASSLGEVEQFF
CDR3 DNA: TGTGCCAGCAGCTTAGGGGAGGTTGAGCAGTTCTTC

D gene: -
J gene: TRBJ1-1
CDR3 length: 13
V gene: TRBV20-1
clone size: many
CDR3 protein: CSAGWQGNTEAFF
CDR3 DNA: TGCAGTGCTGGATGGCAGGGGAACACTGAAGCTTTCTTT

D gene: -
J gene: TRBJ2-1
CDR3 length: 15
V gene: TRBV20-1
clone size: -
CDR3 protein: CSARVSRGTYNEQFF
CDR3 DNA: TGCAGTGCTAGAGTCTCTCGCGGGACCTACAATGAGCAGTTCTTC

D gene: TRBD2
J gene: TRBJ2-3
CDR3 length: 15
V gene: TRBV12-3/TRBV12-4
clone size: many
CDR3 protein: CASSPESGRADTQYF
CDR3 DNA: TGTGCCAGCAGTCCCGAGAGCGGGAGGGCAGATACGCAGTATTTT

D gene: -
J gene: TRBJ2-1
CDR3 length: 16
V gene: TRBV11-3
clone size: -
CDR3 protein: CASSLDGRSSYNEQFF
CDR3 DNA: TGTGCCAGCAGCTTAGATGGACGCAGCTCCTACAATGAGCAGTTCTTC

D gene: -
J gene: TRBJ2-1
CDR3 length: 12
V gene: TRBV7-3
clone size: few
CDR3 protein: CASSSPPGEQFF
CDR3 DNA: TGTGCCAGCAGCTCCCCACCGGGTGAGCAGTTCTTC

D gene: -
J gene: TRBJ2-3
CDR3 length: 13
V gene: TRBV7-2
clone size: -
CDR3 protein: CASTGYHTDTQYF
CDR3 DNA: TGTGCCAGCACTGGCTACCACACAGATACGCAGTATTTT

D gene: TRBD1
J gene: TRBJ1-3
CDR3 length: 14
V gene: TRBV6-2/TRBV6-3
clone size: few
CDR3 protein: CASTPRTGRNTIYF
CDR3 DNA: TGTGCCAGCACCCCCAGGACAGGCCGAAACACCATATATTTT

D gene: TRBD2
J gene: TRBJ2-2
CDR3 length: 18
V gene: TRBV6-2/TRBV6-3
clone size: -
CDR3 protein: CASSYSTSGRGYTGELFF
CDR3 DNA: TGTGCCAGCAGTTACTCGACTAGCGGGAGAGGGTACACCGGGGAGCTGTTTTTT

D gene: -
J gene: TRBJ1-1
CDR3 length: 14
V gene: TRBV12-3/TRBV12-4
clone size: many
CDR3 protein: CASSLFWGDTEAFF
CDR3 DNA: TGTGCCAGCAGTTTATTTTGGGGAGACACTGAAGCTTTCTTT

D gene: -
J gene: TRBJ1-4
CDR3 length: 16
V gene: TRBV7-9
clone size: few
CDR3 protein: CASSWGGSGPNEKLFF
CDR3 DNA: TGTGCCAGCAGCTGGGGGGGCTCCGGCCCTAATGAAAAACTGTTTTTT

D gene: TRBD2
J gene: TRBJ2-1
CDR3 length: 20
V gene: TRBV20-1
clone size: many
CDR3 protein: CSARDPGLAGARDEYNEQFF
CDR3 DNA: TGCAGTGCTAGAGATCCGGGACTAGCGGGAGCTCGGGATGAGTACAATGAGCAGTTCTTC

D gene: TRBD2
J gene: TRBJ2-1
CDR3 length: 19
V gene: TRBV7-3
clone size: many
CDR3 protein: CASSLTGLAGGSGDNEQFF
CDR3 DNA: TGTGCCAGCAGCTTAACGGGACTAGCGGGAGGAAGTGGGGACAATGAGCAGTTCTTC

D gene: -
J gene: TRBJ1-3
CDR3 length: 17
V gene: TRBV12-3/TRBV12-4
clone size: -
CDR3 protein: CASSFRPTGVSGNTIYF
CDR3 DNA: TGTGCCAGCAGTTTCAGACCTACCGGGGTTTCTGGAAACACCATATATTTT

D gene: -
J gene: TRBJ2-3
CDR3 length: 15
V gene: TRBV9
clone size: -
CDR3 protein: CASSVEASRLDTQYF
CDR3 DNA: TGTGCCAGCAGCGTAGAGGCTAGTCGGTTGGATACGCAGTATTTT

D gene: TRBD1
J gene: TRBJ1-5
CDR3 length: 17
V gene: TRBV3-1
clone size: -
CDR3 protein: CASSLNVQTGSNQPQHF
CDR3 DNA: TGTGCCAGCAGCCTAAACGTCCAGACAGGGAGCAATCAGCCCCAGCATTTT

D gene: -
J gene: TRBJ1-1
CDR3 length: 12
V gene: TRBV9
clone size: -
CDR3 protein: CASSPGNTVAFF
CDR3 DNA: TGTGCCAGCAGCCCCGGGAACACTGTAGCTTTCTTT

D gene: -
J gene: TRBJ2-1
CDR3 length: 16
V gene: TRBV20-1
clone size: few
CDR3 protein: CSARAFGGASYNEQFF
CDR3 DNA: TGCAGTGCTAGGGCCTTTGGGGGGGCGTCTTACAATGAGCAGTTCTTC

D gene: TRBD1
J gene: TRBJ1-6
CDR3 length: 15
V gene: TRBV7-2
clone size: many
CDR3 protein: CASSSGQGSLIPLHF
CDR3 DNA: TGTGCCAGCAGCTCGGGACAGGGATCCCTAATCCCCCTCCACTTT

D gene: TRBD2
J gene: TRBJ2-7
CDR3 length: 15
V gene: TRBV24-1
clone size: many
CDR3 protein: CATSDWTSGSYEQYF
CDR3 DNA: TGTGCCACCAGTGACTGGACTAGCGGCTCCTACGAGCAGTACTTC

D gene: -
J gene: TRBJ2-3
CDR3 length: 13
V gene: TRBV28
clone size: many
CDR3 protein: CASSFLGYDTQYF
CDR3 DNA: TGTGCCAGCAGTTTTTTGGGATATGATACGCAGTATTTT

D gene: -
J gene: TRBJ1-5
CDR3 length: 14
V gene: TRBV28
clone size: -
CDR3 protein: CASSKPQGEQPQHF
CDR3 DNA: TGTGCCAGCAGTAAACCACAGGGTGAGCAGCCCCAGCATTTT

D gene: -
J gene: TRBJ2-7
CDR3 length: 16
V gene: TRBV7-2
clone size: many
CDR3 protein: CASSPLTGTVNYEQYF
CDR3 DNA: TGTGCCAGCAGTCCACTCACCGGGACCGTCAACTACGAGCAGTACTTC

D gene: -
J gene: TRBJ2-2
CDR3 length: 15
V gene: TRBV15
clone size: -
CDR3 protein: CATSRDLPNTGELFF
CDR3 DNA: TGTGCCACCAGCAGGGACCTCCCGAACACCGGGGAGCTGTTTTTT

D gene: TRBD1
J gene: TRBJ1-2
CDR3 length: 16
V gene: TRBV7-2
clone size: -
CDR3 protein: CASSTPGTGSVYGYTF
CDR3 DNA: TGTGCCAGCAGCACACCCGGGACAGGGAGTGTCTATGGCTACACCTTC

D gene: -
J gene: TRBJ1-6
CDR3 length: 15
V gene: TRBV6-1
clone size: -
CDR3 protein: CASSPSTPDNSPLHF
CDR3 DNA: TGTGCCAGCAGTCCGTCAACACCAGATAATTCACCCCTCCACTTT

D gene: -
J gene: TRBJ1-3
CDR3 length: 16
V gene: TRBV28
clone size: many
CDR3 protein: CASSLTGFHSGNTIYF
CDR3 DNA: TGTGCCAGCAGTTTAACGGGGTTTCACTCTGGAAACACCATATATTTT

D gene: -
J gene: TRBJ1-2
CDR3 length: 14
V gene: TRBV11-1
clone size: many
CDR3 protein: CASSFTLDSYGYTF
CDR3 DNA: TGTGCCAGCAGCTTTACCCTGGACAGCTATGGCTACACCTTC

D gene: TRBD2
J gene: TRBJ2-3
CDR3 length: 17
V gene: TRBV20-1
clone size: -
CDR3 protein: CSARGGTSGRVADTRYF
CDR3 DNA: TGCAGTGCTAGAGGGGGGACTAGCGGGAGGGTTGCAGATACGCGGTATTTT

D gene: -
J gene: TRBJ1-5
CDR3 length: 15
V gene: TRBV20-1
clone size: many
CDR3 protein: CSVPRGAASDQPQHF
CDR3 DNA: TGCAGTGTCCCAAGGGGCGCCGCCAGTGATCAGCCCCAGCATTTT

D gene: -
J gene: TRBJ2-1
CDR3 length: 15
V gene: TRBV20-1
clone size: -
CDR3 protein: CSARAAGRGDNEQFF
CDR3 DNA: TGCAGTGCTAGAGCGGCGGGGAGGGGGGACAATGAGCAGTTCTTC

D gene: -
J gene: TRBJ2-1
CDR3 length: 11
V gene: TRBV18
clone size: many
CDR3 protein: CASSPTGEQFF
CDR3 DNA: TGTGCCAGCTCACCAACGGGTGAGCAGTTCTTC

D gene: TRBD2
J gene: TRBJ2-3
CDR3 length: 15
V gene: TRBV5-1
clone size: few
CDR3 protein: CASSWTSGRPDTQYF
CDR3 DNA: TGCGCCAGCAGCTGGACTAGCGGGAGGCCCGATACGCAGTATTTT

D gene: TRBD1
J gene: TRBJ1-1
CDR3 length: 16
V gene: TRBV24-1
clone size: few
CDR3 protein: CATSVGHRGLLTEAFF
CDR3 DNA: TGTGCCACCAGTGTCGGGCACAGGGGATTACTCACTGAAGCTTTCTTT